One and the same sample provided the 12 T cell receptor beta chains below, sequenced in a study of Ad26.COV2.S vaccination and SARS-CoV-2 variants. Some clones are missing from TCRdb's copy, which holds only in-frame ones; the method was immunoSEQ multiplex PCR. This sample carries 250,000 to 300,000 clones, more than 75% of them seen once, and the ten largest clones take about 3.1%. Described treatment: about 20 received Ad26.COV2.S at low or high dose, single or two shots; roughly five received placebo; per-sample allocation not given. The investigators took samples on day 63 after the first vaccine or placebo injection. The sequences come from peripheral blood, collected in a trial of Ad26.COV2.S vaccine versus placebo. The receptor set was obtained from a person aged 18-65 years who received the Ad26.COV2.S COVID-19 vaccine or a placebo.

Details on this clone: Other DNA sequences in the same sample also yield this CDR3. This chain links TRBV7-9 with TRBJ2-7; 7 bases align to TRBD1. From germline, CDR1 is SEHNR and CDR2 FQNEAQ (reference sequence). This CDR3 spans 14 amino acids. V shed 2 bases, J shed 3 bases, and the junction held 4 bases outside the gene matches. CDR3 bases: TGTGCCAGCAGCTTAACCGGGACAGACTACGAGCAGTACTTC. The encoded protein is CASSLTGTDYEQYF.

The gene calls are TRBV3-1 (or the pseudogene TRBV3-2) and TRBJ2-1; D possibly corresponds to TRBD1 (6 bases). Trimming removed 4 bases from V and 10 bases from J, with 23 bases in between. Germline-derived CDR1 and CDR2 are LGHDT and YNNKEL (reference sequence). The CDR3 is made up of 16 amino acids. The CDR3 region is CASSPTITRDRPEQFF. In DNA, the CDR3 is TGTGCCAGCAGCCCGACTATTACTCGAGACAGGCCAGAGCAGTTCTTC.

The count of this clone is one. The chain carries TRBV29-1 and TRBJ1-2; 9 nucleotides match TRBD1. The junction had 5 bases not matched to a gene; V was cut back by 8 bases and J by 1 base. Germline loops: CDR1 SQVTM, CDR2 ANQGSEA. The CDR3 has 13 residues. The CDR3 bases are TGCAGCTTCACAGGGGGCATTAACTATGGCTACACCTTC. The encoded protein is CSFTGGINYGYTF.

The genes are TRBV27 and TRBJ1-3; D gene uncertain. The CDR3 is 16 residues long. Germline CDR1 is MNHEY and CDR2 is SMNVEV (reference sequence). The ends were cut back, 0 bases at V and 0 bases at J, with 9 bases in the middle. The CDR3, as DNA: TGTGCCAGCAGTTTATCGTACAGCTACTCTGGAAACACCATATATTTT. This gives the protein CASSLSYSYSGNTIYF.

The CDR3 protein is CASMAFSYNEQFF. For the CDR3, the DNA is TGCGCCAGCATGGCGTTCTCCTACAATGAGCAGTTCTTC. The chain combines TRBV5-1 with TRBJ2-1; no firm D call. This CDR3 has 13 amino acids. Germline V gene sequence: CDR1 SGHRS, CDR2 YFSETQ. Trimming pared 6 bases from V and 0 bases from J, leaving 7 bases between.

This rearrangement joins TRBV2 to TRBJ1-1; D call uncertain. V lost 9 bases to trimming and J lost 5 bases, with 13 bases between them. This CDR3 contains 12 residues. Looked up from germline, CDR1 is SNHLY and CDR2 is FYNNEI. The CDR3 DNA reads as TGTGCCAGTGGTAGGACTAGGACTGAAGCTTTCTTT. Amino acids: CASGRTRTEAFF.

The rearrangement links TRBV6-5 to TRBJ2-7; weak D call: TRBD2 (5 bases). The germline V and J ends were trimmed by 2 bases and 7 bases, with 12 bases remaining between them. The CDR3 length is 13 residues. Germline V gene sequence: CDR1 MNHEY, CDR2 SVGAGI. CDR3 in DNA: TGTGCCAGCAGTTACCCCGTATCGGGAGAGCAGTACTTC. Encoded protein: CASSYPVSGEQYF.

V and J are TRBV5-1 and TRBJ2-2; D is unresolved. The V end was cut by 0 bases, the J end by 3 bases, with 3 bases between. Germline CDR1 and CDR2: SGHRS and YFSETQ. This CDR3 has 13 residues. The CDR3 loop reads CASSLGYTGELFF. CDR3 nucleotide sequence: TGCGCCAGCAGCTTGGGGTACACCGGGGAGCTGTTTTTT.

The V gene is TRBV6-5, the J gene TRBJ1-2; D unclear. The CDR3 has 16 amino acids. V was cut by 4 bases and J by 0 bases, with 15 bases left in between. Germline V gene data show CDR1 as MNHEY and CDR2 as SVGAGI. The CDR3 here is CASSSNTRPTNYGYTF. In nucleotides, the CDR3 is TGTGCCAGCAGTTCTAACACCAGACCTACTAACTATGGCTACACCTTC.

V is TRBV12-3 or TRBV12-4 and J is TRBJ1-1; no clear D. Trimming cost V 2 bases and J 1 base, with 5 bases left between them. The CDR3 runs to 13 residues. CDR3 region: CASSLLENTEAFF. In DNA form, the CDR3 reads TGTGCCAGCAGTTTATTGGAGAACACTGAAGCTTTCTTT.

Only a few counts were recorded for this clone. The chain couples TRBV4-2 to TRBJ1-5; TRBD1 might be the D (6 bases). V lost 0 bases and J 2 bases, leaving 11 bases between the germline ends. This CDR3 is built from 16 residues. Germline CDR1 reads LGHNA; CDR2 reads YNFKEQ. CDR3 coding DNA: TGTGCCAGCAGCCAAGATCCCCGACAGGGCAATCAGCCCCAGCATTTT. As protein: CASSQDPRQGNQPQHF.

The chain recombines TRBV6-2 or TRBV6-3 with TRBJ1-2; no firm D call. This CDR3 has 14 amino acids. The germline V and J ends were trimmed by 5 bases and 0 bases, with 10 bases remaining between them. CDR1 is MNHEY, CDR2 SVGEGT, per germline. In nucleotides, the CDR3 is TGTGCCAGCAGTGTGGACGGGACTAACTATGGCTACACCTTC. Translated, it gives CASSVDGTNYGYTF.